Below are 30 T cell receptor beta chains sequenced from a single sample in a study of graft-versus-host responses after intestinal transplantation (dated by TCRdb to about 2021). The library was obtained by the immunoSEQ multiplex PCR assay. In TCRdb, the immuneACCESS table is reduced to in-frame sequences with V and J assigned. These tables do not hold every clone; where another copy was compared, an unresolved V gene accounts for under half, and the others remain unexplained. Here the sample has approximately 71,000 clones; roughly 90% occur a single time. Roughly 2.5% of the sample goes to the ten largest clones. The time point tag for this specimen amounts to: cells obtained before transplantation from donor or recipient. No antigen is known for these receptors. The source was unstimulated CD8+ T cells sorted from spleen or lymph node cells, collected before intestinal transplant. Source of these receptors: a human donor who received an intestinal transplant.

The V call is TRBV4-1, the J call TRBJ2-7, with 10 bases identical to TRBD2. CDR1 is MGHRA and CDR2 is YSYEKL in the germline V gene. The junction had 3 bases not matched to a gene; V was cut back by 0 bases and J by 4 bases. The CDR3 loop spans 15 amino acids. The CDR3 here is CASSQEAGGQYEQYF. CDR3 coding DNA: TGCGCCAGCAGCCAAGAAGCGGGAGGGCAGTACGAGCAGTACTTC.

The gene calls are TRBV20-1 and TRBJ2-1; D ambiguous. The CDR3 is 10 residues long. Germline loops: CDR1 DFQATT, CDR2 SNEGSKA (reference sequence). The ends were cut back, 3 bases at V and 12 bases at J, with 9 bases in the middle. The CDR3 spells CSASGPRQFF. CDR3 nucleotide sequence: TGCAGTGCTAGTGGGCCGCGGCAGTTCTTC.

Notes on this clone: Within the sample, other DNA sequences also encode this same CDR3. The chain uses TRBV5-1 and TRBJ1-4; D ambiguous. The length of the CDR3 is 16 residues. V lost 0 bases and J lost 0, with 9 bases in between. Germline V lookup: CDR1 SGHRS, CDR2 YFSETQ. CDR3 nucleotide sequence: TGCGCCAGCAGCTTGGGTGAGGGCGCAACTAATGAAAAACTGTTTTTT. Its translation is CASSLGEGATNEKLFF.

Here the CDR3 reads CASSLRGASYNEQFF. CDR3 coding DNA: TGCGCCAGCAGCTTGCGGGGGGCCTCCTACAATGAGCAGTTCTTC. The gene calls are TRBV5-1 and TRBJ2-1; D might be TRBD2 (7 bases). The CDR3 sequence is 15 residues long. Germline V gene lookup returns CDR1 SGHRS and CDR2 YFSETQ. The V gene lost 1 base and the J gene lost 0 bases, with 8 bases spanning the gap.

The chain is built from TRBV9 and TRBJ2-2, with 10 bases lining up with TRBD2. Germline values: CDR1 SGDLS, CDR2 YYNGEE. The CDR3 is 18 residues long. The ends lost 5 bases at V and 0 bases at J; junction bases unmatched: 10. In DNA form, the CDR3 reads TGTGCCAGCAGTCGCCCCAAAGCGGGGGGGTCGAACACCGGGGAGCTGTTTTTT. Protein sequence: CASSRPKAGGSNTGELFF.

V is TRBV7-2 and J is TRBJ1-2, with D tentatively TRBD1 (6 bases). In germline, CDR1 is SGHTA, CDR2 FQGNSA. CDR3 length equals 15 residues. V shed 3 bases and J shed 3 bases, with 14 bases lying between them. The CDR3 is CASSFPEGGDYGYTF. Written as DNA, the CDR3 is TGTGCCAGCAGCTTCCCTGAAGGGGGGGACTATGGCTACACCTTC. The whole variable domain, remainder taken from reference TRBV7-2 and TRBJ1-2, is GAGVSQSPSNKVTEKGKDVELRCDPISGHTALYWYRQSLGQGLEFLIYFQGNSAPDKSGLPSDRFSAERTGGSVSTLTIQRTQQEDSAVYLCASSFPEGGDYGYTFGSGTRLTVV.

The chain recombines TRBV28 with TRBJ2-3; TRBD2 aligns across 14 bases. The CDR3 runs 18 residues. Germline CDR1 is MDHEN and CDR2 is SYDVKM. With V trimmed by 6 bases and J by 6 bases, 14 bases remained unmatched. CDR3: CASSKGLAGEGGRDTQYF. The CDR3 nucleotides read TGTGCCAGCAGCAAGGGACTAGCGGGGGAGGGAGGTCGGGATACGCAGTATTTT.

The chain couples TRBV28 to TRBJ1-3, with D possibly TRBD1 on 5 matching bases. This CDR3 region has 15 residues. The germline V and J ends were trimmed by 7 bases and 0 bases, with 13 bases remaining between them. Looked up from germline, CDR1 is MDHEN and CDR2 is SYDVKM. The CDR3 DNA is TGTGCCAGCACCTCGGACATGAGCTCTGGAAACACCATATATTTT. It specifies CASTSDMSSGNTIYF.

CDR3 DNA sequence: TGCGCCAGCAGTGAGGGGGACATCGGTCAGCCCCAGCATTTT. Amino acids: CASSEGDIGQPQHF. The chain has TRBV10-2 and TRBJ1-5; D might be TRBD1 (6 bases). The germline CDR1 and CDR2 sequences are WSHSY and SAAADI. CDR3 length: 14 residues. The V and J ends lost 2 bases and 6 bases respectively, with 11 bases between them.

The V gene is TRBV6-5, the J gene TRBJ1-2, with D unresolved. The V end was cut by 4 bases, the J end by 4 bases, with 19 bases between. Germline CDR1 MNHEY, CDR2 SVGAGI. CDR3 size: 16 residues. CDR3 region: CASSWEAMRKTYGYTF. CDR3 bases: TGTGCCAGCAGTTGGGAGGCTATGCGAAAGACCTATGGCTACACCTTC.

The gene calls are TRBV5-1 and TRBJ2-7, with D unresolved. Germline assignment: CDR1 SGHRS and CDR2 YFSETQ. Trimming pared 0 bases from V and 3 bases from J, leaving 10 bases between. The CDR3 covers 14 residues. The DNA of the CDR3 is TGCGCCAGCAGCTTGGCAGGCAGAATCTACGAGCAGTACTTC. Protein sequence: CASSLAGRIYEQYF.

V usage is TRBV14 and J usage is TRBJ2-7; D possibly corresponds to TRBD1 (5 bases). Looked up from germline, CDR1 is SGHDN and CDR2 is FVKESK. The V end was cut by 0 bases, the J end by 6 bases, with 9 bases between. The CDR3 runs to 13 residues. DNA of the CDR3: TGTGCCAGCAGCCAAGAGGGGCGTCTCGAGCAGTACTTC. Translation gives CASSQEGRLEQYF.

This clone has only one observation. The CDR3 DNA is TGTGCCAGCAGTTTAGTGACAGGGGGGGTAGCCAAAAACATTCAGTACTTC. Translated: CASSLVTGGVAKNIQYF. The rearrangement uses TRBV28 and TRBJ2-4, with 9 bases aligning to TRBD1. Germline V CDR1 and CDR2: MDHEN, SYDVKM. This CDR3 has 17 residues. Trimming cost V 2 bases and J 0 bases; bases outside gene matches: 5.

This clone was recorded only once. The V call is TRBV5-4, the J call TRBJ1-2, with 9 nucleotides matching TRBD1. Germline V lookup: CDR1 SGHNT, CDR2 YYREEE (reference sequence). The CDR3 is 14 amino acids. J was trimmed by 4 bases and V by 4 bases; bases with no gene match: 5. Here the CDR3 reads CASSGTGSLYGYTF. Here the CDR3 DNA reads TGTGCCAGCAGCGGGACAGGGTCCCTCTATGGCTACACCTTC. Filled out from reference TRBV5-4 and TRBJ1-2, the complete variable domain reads ETGVTQSPTHLIKTRGQQVTLRCSSQSGHNTVSWYQQALGQGPQFIFQYYREEENGRGNFPPRFSGLQFPNYSSELNVNALELDDSALYLCASSGTGSLYGYTFGSGTRLTVV.

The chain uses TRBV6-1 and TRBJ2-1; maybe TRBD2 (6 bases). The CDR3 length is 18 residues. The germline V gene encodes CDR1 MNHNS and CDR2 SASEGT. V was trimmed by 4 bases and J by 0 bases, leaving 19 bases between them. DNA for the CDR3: TGTGCCAGCAGTGTGGCGTATTGGGGGGTGAGCTCCTACAATGAGCAGTTCTTC. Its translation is CASSVAYWGVSSYNEQFF.

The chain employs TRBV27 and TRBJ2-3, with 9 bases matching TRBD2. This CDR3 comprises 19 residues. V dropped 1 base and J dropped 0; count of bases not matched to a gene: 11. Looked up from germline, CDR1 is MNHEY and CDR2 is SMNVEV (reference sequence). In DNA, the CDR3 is TGTGCCAGCAGTTTATATGGGGGACTAGCACCCTCTAGCACAGATACGCAGTATTTT. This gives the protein CASSLYGGLAPSSTDTQYF.

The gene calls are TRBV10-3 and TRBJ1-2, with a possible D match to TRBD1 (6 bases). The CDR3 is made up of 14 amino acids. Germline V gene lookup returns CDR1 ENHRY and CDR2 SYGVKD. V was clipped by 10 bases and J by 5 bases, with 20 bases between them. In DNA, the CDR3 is TGTGCCAGGCCTGACAGGCCTCACTTTTATGGCTACACCTTC. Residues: CARPDRPHFYGYTF.

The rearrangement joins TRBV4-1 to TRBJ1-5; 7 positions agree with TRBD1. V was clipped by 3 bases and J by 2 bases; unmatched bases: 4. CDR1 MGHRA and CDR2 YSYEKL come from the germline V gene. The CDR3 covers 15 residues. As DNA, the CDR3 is TGCGCCAGCAGCCAGGTTCAGGGGGGCAATCAGCCCCAGCATTTT. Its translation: CASSQVQGGNQPQHF.

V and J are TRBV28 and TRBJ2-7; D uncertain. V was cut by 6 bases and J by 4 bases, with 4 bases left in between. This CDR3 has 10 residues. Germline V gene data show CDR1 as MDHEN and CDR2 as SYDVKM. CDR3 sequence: CASSQYEQYF. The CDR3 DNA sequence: TGTGCCAGCAGCCAGTACGAGCAGTACTTC.

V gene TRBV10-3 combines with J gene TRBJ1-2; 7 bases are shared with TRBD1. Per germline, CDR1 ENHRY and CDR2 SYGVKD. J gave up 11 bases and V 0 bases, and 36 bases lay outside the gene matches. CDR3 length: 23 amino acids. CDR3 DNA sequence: TGTGCCATCAGTGAGTCGAAGGTGGGGCACGCCAGGGGGTATAAGTTTCCCCTCCCGGTTTACACCTTC. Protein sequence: CAISESKVGHARGYKFPLPVYTF.

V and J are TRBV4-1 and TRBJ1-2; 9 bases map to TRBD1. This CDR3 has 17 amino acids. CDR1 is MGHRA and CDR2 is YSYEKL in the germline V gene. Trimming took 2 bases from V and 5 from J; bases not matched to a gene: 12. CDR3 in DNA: TGCGCCAGCAGCCAAAGCGACCGGGACAGGGATCCGTATGGCTACACCTTC. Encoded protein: CASSQSDRDRDPYGYTF.

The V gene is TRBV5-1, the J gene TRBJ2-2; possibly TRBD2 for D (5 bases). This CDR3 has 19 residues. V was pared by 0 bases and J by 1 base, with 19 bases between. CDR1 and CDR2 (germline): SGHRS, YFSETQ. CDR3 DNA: TGCGCCAGCAGCTTGGGTAGCGCCCACCCCAAAGAGAACACCGGGGAGCTGTTTTTT. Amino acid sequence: CASSLGSAHPKENTGELFF.

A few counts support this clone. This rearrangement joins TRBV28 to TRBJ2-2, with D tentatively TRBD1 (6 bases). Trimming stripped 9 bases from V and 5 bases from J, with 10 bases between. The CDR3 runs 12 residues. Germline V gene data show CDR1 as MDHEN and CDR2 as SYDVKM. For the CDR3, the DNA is TGTGCCAGTGGGGGCCCGACCGGGGAGCTGTTTTTT. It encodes CASGGPTGELFF.

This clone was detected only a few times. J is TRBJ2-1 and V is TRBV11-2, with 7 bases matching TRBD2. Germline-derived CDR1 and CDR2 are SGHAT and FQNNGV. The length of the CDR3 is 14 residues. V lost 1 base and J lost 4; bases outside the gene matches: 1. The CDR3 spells CASSLAGGYNEQFF. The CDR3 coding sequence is TGTGCCAGCAGCTTAGCGGGGGGTTACAATGAGCAGTTCTTC.

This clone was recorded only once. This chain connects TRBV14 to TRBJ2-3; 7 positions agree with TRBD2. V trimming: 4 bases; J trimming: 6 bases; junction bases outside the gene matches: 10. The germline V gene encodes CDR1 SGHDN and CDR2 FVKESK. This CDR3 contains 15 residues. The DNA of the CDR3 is TGTGCCAGCAGCCTCGAGCGGGGCCCCCCCGATACGCAGTATTTT. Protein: CASSLERGPPDTQYF. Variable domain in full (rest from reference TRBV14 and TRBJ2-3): EAGVTQFPSHSVIEKGQTVTLRCDPISGHDNLYWYRRVMGKEIKFLLHFVKESKQDESGMPNNRFLAERTGGTYSTLKVQPAELEDSGVYFCASSLERGPPDTQYFGPGTRLTVL.

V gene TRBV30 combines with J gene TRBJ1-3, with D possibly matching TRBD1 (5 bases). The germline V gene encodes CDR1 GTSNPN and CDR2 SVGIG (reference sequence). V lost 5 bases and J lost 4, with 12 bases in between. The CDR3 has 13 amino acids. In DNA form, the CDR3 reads TGTGCCTGGGCTGGGGGGGTCGGAAACACCATATATTTT. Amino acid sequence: CAWAGGVGNTIYF.

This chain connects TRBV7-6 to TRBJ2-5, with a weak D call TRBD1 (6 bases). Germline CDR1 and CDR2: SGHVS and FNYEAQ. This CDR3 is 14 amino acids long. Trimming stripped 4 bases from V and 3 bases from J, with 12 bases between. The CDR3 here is CASSYRSGEETQYF. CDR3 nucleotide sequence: TGTGCCAGCAGCTATCGGTCAGGGGAAGAGACCCAGTACTTC. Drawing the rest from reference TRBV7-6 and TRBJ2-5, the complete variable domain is GAGVSQSPRYKVTKRGQDVALRCDPISGHVSLYWYRQALGQGPEFLTYFNYEAQQDKSGLPNDRFSAERPEGSISTLTIQRTEQRDSAMYRCASSYRSGEETQYFGPGTRLLVL.

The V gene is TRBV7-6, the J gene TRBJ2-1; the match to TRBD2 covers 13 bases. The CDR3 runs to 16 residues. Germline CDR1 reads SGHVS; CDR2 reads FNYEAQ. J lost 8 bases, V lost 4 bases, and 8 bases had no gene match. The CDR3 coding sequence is TGTGCCAGCAGCTCGACACTAGCGGGAGGGCCCGATGAGCAGTTCTTC. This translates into CASSSTLAGGPDEQFF.

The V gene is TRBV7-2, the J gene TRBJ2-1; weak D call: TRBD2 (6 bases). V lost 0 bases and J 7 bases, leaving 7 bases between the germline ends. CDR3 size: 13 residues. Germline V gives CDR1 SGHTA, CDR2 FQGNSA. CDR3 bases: TGTGCCAGCAGCTTAGCGGCGGGGAATGAGCAGTTCTTC. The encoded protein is CASSLAAGNEQFF.

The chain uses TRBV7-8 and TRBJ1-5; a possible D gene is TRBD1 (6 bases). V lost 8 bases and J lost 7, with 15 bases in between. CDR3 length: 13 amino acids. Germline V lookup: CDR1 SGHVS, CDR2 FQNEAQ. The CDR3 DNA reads TGTGCCAGCTCTCGGGCAGGGGTGCAGCCCCAGCATTTT. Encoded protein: CASSRAGVQPQHF.